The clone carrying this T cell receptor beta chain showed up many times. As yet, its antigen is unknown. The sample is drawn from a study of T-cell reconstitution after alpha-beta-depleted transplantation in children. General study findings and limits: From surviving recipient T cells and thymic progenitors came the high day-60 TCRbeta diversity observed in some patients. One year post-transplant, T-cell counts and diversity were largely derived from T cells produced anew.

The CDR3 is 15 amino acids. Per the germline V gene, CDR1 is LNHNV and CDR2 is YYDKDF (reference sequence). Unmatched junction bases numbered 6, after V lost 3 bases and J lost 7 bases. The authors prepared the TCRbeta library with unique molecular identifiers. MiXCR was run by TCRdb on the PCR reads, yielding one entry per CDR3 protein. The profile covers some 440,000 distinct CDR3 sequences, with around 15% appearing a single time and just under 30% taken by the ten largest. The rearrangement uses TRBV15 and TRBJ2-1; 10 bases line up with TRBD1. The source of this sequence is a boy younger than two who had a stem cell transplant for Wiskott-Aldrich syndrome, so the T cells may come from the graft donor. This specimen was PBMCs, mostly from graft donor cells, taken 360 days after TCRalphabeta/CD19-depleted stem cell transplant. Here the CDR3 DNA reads TGTGCCACCAGCAGGGGACAGGGGATCAAGAATGAGCAGTTCTTC. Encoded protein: CATSRGQGIKNEQFF.